This T cell receptor (beta chain) was retrieved from a study of metastatic and nonmetastatic thyroid tumors. Study-wide context: Comparison of repertoires was carried out across blood and tumor or nodule tissue from malignant and benign thyroid patients.

The CDR3 has 16 residues. Trimming took off 3 bases at V and 3 bases at J, with 15 bases between the two ends. Per the germline V gene, CDR1 is SGDLS and CDR2 is YYNGEE. This clone was seen only a few times. As processed by the authors: What underpinned the distant-metastasis classifier for papillary thyroid cancer was the set of CDR3 differences across clinicopathological groups. TCRdb re-called the PCR reads with MiXCR. TCRdb's processing, not the authors' own work, is the source of the V and J calls. The sample carries about 92,000 clones, under 15% recorded once. No treatment had been given to any patient before thyroid surgery.

The rearrangement uses TRBV9 and TRBJ2-2, with D perhaps TRBD2 (5 bases). Sequencing was carried out using blood. This clonotype was obtained from a female donor with papillary thyroid cancer or a benign thyroid nodule (not recorded which). Some clones in this sample may be carry-over from other donors' samples. CDR3 DNA sequence: TGTGCCAGCAGCGCCGCCGGGCAGAGGGACACCGGGGAGCTGTTTTTT. Translation gives CASSAAGQRDTGELFF.